This section outlines one T cell receptor beta chain sequence together with its context. Its cognate antigen is unknown. This sequence may be a read error, since a much larger clone differs from it by one base. V lost 2 bases, J lost 13 bases, and 12 bases lay in between. The CDR3 runs to 12 residues. Germline assignment: CDR1 ENHRY and CDR2 SYGVKD. This specimen comes from a study of blood T cells in healthy people across ages. Study observations and caveats: No conclusive comparison of naive versus antigen-experienced cells was possible with unsorted PBMCs.

With a J-beta primer mix and a sample-barcoded 5' primer, a second PCR ran roughly 6 to 11 cycles. TCRdb re-analysed the 5' RACE reads in MiXCR, keeping a single row per CDR3 protein. The data show about 1,000,000 distinct CDR3 sequences, roughly 45% seen once. This clonotype was obtained from a woman between 55 and 75 years old in good health. Sequences were obtained from blood. The chain carries TRBV10-3 and TRBJ2-1; D may be TRBD2 (5 bases). Written as DNA, the CDR3 is TGTGCCATCAGTGAGGATAGGGAGACCCAGTTCTTC. As protein: CAISEDRETQFF.